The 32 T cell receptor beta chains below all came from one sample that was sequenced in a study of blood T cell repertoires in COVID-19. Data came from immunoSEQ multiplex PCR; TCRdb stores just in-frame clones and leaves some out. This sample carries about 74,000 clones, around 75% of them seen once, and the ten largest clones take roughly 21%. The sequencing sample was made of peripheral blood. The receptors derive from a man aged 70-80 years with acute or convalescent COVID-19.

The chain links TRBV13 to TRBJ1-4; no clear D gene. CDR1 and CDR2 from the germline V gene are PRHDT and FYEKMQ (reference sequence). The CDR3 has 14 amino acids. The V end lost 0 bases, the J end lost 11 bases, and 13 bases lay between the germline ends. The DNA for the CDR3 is TGTGCCAGCAGCTTAGGGGCCAGCGGGTTGAAACTGTTTTTT. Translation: CASSLGASGLKLFF.

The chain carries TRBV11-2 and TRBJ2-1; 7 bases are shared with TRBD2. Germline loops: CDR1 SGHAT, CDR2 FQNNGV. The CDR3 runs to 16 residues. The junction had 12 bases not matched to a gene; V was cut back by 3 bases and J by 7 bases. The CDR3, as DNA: TGTGCCAGCAGCTTCAACGGCGCGGGAGTTGGGAATGAGCAGTTCTTC. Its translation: CASSFNGAGVGNEQFF.

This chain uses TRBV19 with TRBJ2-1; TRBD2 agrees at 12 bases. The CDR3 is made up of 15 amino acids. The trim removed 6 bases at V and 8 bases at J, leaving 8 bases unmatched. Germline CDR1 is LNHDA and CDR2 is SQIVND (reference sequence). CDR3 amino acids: CASRLTSGRMDEQFF. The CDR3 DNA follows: TGTGCCAGTAGGCTAACTAGCGGGAGGATGGATGAGCAGTTCTTC.

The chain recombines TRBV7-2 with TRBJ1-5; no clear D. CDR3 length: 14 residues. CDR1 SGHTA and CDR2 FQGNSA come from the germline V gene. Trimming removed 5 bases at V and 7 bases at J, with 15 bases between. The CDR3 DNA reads TGTGCCAGCAGCCAGGCCGAGGGAAGACAGCCCCAGCATTTT. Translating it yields CASSQAEGRQPQHF.

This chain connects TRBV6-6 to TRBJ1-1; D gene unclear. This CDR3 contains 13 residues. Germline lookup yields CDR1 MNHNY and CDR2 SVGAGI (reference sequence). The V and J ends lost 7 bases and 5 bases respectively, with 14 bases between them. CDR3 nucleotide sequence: TGTGCCAGCACCGACGAGGGTGGGACTGAAGCTTTCTTT. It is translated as CASTDEGGTEAFF.

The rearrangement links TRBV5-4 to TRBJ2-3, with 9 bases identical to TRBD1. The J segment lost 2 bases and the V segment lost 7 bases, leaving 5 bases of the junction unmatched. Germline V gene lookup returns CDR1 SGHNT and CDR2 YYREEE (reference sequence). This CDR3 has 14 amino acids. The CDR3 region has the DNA TGTGCCAGCGGAACAGGGGGCATCACAGATACGCAGTATTTT. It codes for CASGTGGITDTQYF.

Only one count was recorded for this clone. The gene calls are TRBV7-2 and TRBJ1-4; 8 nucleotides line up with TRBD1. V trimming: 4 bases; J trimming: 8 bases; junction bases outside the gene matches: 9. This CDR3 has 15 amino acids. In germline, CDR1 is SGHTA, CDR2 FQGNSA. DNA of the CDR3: TGTGCCAGCAGCTCTAACCAGGGGGCAGGCGAAAAACTGTTTTTT. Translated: CASSSNQGAGEKLFF.

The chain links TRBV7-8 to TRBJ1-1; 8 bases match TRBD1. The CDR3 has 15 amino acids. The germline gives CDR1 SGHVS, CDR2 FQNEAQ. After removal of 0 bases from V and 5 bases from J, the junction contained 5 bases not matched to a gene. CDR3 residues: CASSLAGQGGTEAFF. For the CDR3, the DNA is TGTGCCAGCAGCTTAGCAGGACAGGGAGGGACTGAAGCTTTCTTT.

CDR3 sequence reads: CASSRDTQGVSTDTQYF. As DNA, the CDR3 is TGTGCCAGCAGCCGGGACACCCAGGGGGTTAGCACAGATACGCAGTATTTT. The J gene is TRBJ2-3, the V gene TRBV7-3, with 7 bases lining up with TRBD1. V lost 5 bases, J lost 0 bases, and 11 bases stayed unmatched. The germline gives CDR1 SGHTA, CDR2 FQGTGA. The CDR3 sequence is 17 residues long.

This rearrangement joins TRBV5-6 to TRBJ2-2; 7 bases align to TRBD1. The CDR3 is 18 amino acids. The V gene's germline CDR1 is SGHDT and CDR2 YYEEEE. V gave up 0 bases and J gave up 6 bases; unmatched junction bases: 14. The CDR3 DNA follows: TGTGCCAGCAGCTTGGAGGGGACAGCGGACTGGCGGGCCGGGGAGCTGTTTTTT. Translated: CASSLEGTADWRAGELFF.

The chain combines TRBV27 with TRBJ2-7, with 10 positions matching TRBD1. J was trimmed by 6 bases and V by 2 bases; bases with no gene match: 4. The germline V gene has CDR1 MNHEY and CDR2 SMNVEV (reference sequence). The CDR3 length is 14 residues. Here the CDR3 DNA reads TGTGCCAGCAGTTTAGCCAGGACAGGGGGCGAGCAGTACTTC. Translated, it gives CASSLARTGGEQYF.

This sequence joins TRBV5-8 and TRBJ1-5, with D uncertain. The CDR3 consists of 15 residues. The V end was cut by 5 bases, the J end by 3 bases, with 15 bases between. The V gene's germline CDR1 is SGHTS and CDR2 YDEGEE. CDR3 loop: CASSGGSNFNQPQHF. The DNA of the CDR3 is TGTGCCAGCAGTGGAGGGAGTAACTTCAATCAGCCCCAGCATTTT.

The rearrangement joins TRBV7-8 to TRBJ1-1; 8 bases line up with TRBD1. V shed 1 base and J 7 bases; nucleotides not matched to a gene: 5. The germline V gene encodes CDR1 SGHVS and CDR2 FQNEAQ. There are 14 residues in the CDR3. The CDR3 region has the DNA TGTGCCAGCAGCTTAGGCAGGGGGCAAGGTGAAGCTTTCTTT. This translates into CASSLGRGQGEAFF.

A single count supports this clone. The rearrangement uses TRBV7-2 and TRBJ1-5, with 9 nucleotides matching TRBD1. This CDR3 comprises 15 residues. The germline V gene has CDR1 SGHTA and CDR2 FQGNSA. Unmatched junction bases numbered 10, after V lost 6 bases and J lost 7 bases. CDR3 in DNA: TGTGCCAGCAGTTTGACAGGGGGGGTCAGCCAGCCCCAGCATTTT. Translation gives CASSLTGGVSQPQHF.

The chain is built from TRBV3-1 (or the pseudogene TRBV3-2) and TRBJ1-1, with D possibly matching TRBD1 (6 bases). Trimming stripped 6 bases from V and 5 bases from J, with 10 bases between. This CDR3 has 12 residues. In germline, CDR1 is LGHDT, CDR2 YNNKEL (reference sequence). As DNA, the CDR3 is TGTGCCAGCAGAAATACAGGGACTGAAGCTTTCTTT. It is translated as CASRNTGTEAFF.

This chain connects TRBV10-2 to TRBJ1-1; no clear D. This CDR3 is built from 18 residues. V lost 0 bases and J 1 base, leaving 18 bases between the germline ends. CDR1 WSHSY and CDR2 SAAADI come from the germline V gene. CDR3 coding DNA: TGCGCCAGCAGTGAGTCTGCGGGTGGGAGTTTTAAGAACACTGAAGCTTTCTTT. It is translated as CASSESAGGSFKNTEAFF.

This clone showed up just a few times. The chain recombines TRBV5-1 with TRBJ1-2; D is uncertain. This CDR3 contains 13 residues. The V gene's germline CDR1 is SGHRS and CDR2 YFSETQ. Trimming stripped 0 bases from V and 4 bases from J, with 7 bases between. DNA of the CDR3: TGCGCCAGCAGCTTGGATAGTTCCTATGGCTACACCTTC. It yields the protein CASSLDSSYGYTF.

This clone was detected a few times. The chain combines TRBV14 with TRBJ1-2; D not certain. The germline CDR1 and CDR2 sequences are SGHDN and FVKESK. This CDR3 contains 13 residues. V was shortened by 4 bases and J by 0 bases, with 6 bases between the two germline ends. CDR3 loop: CASSLQSNYGYTF. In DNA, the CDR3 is TGTGCCAGCAGCCTCCAGTCTAACTATGGCTACACCTTC. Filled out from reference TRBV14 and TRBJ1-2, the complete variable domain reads EAGVTQFPSHSVIEKGQTVTLRCDPISGHDNLYWYRRVMGKEIKFLLHFVKESKQDESGMPNNRFLAERTGGTYSTLKVQPAELEDSGVYFCASSLQSNYGYTFGSGTRLTVV.

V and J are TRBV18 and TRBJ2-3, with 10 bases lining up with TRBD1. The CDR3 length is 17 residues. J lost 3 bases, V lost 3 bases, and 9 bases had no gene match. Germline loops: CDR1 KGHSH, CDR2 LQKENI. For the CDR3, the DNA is TGTGCCAGCTCACCCGACCGGGACAGGGGTTGGACAGATACGCAGTATTTT. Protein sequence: CASSPDRDRGWTDTQYF.

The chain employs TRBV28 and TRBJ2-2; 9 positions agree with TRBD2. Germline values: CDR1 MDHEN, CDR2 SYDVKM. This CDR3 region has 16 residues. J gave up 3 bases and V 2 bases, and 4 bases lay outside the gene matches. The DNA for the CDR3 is TGTGCCAGCAGTTTACTGGGACTAGCCGACACCGGGGAGCTGTTTTTT. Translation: CASSLLGLADTGELFF.

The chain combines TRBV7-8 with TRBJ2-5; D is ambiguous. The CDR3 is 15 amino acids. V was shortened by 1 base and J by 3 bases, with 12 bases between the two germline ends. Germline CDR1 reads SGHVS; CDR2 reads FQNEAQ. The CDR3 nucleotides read TGTGCCAGCAGCTTAGTACAAACAGAAAAAGAGACCCAGTACTTC. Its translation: CASSLVQTEKETQYF.

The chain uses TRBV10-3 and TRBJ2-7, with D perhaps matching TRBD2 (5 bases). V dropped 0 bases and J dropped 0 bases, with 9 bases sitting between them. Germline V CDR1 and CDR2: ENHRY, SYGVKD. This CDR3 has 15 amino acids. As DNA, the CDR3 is TGTGCCATCAGTGAGTCGAGTAGCGCCTCCTACGAGCAGTACTTC. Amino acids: CAISESSSASYEQYF.

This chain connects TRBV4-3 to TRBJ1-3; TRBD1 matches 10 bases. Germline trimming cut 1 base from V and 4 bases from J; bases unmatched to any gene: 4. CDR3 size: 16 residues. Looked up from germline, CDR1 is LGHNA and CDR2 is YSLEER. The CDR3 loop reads CASSQATGGNGNTIYF. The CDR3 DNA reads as TGCGCCAGCAGCCAAGCGACAGGGGGCAACGGAAACACCATATATTTT.

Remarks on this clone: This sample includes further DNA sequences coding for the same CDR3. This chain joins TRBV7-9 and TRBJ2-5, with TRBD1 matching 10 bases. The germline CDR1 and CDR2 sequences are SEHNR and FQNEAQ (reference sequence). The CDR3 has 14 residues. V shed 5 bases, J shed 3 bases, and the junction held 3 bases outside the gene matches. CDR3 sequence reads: CASSQGQGKETQYF. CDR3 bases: TGTGCCAGCAGCCAGGGACAGGGGAAAGAGACCCAGTACTTC.

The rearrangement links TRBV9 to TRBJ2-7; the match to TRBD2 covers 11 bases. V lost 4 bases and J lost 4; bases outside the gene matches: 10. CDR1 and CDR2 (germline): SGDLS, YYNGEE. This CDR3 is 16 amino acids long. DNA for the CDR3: TGTGCCAGCAGCTCAACCCCTACTAGCGGGAGTTACGAGCAGTACTTC. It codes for CASSSTPTSGSYEQYF.

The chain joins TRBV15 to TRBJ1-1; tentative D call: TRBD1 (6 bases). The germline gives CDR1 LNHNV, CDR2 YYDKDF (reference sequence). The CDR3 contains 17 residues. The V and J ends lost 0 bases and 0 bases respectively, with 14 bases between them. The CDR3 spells CATSREGHLNMNTEAFF. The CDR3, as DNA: TGTGCCACCAGCAGAGAGGGACACCTGAACATGAACACTGAAGCTTTCTTT.

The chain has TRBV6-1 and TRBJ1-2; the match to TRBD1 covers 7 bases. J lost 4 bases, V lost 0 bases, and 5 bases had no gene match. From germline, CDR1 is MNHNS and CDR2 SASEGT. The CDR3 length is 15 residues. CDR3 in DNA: TGTGCCAGCAGTGAAGCGGTACAGGGGATCTATGGCTACACCTTC. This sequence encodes CASSEAVQGIYGYTF.

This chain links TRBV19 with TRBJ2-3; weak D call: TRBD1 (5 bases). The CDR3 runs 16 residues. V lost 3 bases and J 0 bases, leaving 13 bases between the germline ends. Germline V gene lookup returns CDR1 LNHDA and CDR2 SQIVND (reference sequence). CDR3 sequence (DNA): TGTGCCAGTAGTATTCAGGGCGTCGCTAGCACAGATACGCAGTATTTT. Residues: CASSIQGVASTDTQYF.

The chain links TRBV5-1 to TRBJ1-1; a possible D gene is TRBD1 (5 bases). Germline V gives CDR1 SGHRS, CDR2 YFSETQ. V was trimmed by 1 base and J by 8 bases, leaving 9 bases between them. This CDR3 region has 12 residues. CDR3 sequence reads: CASSLTQGEAFF. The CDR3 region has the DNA TGCGCCAGCAGCTTGACCCAGGGAGAAGCTTTCTTT.

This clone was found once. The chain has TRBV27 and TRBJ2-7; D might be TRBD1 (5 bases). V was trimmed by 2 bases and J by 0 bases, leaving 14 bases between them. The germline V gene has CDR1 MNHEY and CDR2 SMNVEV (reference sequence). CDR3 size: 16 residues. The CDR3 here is CASSLDPGPSSYEQYF. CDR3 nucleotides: TGTGCCAGCAGTTTAGACCCAGGGCCGAGCTCCTACGAGCAGTACTTC.

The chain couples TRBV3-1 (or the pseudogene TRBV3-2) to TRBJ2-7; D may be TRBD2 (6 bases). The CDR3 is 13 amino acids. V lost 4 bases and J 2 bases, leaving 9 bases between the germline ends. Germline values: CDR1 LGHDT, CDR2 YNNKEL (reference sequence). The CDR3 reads CASSRTTPYEQYF. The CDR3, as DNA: TGTGCCAGCAGCCGGACTACCCCCTACGAGCAGTACTTC.

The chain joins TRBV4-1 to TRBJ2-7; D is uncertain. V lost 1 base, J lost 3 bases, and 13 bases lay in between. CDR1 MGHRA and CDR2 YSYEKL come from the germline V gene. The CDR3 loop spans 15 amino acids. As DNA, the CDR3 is TGCGCCAGCAGCCAAGGGGTAGACACAAACTACGAGCAGTACTTC. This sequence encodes CASSQGVDTNYEQYF.